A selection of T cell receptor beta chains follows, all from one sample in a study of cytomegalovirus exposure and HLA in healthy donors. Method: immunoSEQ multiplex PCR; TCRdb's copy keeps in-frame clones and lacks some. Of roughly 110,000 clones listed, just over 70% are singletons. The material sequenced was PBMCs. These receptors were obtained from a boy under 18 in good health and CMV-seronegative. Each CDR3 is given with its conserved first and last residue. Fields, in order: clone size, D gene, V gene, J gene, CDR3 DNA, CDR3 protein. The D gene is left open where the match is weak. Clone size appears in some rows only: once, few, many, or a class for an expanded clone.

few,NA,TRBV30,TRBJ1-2,TGTGCCTGGAGCCTCGGGAGGGACTATGGCTACACCTTC,CAWSLGRDYGYTF
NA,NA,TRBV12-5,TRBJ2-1,TGTGCTAGTGGTTTGGTACTCGCCACAGGGAATAGTGAGCAGTTCTTC,CASGLVLATGNSEQFF
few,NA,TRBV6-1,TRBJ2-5,TGTGCCAGCAGTGAAGCTCGGTCTAGCGATGAGGAGACCCAGTACTTC,CASSEARSSDEETQYF
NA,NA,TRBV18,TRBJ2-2,TGTGCCAGCTCACCACTTGGCGGGCCGAACACCGGGGAGCTGTTTTTT,CASSPLGGPNTGELFF
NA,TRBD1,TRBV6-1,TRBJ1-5,TGTGCCAGCAGTGAATTGTCCAGGGGGCGTGGGTATGGCAATCAGCCCCAGCATTTT,CASSELSRGRGYGNQPQHF
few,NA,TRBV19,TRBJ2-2,TGTGCCAGTAATGGGCGAGTCACCGGGGAGCTGTTTTTT,CASNGRVTGELFF
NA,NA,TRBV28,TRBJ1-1,TGTGCCAGCAGTTTAATAGGGGGCACTGAAGCTTTCTTT,CASSLIGGTEAFF
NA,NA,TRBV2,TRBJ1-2,TGTGCCAGCAGTCCATACAGGGAATTTACCGGCTACACCTTC,CASSPYREFTGYTF
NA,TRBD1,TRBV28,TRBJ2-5,TGTGCCAGCAGTTTAGGTGGACAGGGCGGAGAGACCCAGTACTTC,CASSLGGQGGETQYF
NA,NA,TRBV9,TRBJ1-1,TGTGCCAGCAGCGCGTTAACCCCTCCCTGGCACACTGAAGCTTTCTTT,CASSALTPPWHTEAFF
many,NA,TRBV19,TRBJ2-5,TGTGCCAGTAGTATTATTGGAGGCTCGAAAGAGACCCAGTACTTC,CASSIIGGSKETQYF
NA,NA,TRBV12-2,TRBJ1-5,TGTGCAAGTCGTTATTGGAGGGCCGATAGCAATCAGCCCCAGCATTTT,CASRYWRADSNQPQHF
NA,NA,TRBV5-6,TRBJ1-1,TGTGCCAGCAGCCCGAGGAGGAACCCCAAGAACGCTGAAGCTTTCTTT,CASSPRRNPKNAEAFF
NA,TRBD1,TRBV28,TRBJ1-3,TGTGCCGGACAGGGTGGGAAGGGAAACACCATATATTTT,CAGQGGKGNTIYF
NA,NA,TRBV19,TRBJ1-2,TGTGCCAGTACCCCCAGTTTTTCTAACTATGGCTACACCTTC,CASTPSFSNYGYTF
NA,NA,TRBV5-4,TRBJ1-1,TGTGCCAGCAGCCGGGGGGGGGAACGCACTGAAGCTTTCTTT,CASSRGGERTEAFF
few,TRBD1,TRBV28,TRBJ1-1,TGTGCCAGCAGGCCAGGACAGGTCCGGAACACTGAAGCTTTCTTT,CASRPGQVRNTEAFF
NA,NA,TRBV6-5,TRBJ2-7,TGTGCCAGCAGTTACCAGGGGAGGGTGATTGGCGAGCAGTACTTC,CASSYQGRVIGEQYF
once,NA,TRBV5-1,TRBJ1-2,TGCGCCAGCAGCTTACTTCCCGCCAACTATGGCTACACCTTC,CASSLLPANYGYTF
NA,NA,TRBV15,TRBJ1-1,TGTGCCACCAGACAGGGCGCTGAAGCTTTCTTT,CATRQGAEAFF
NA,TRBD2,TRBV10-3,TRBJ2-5,TGTGCCACCAGAGCGGGGGTAGAAGAGACCCAGTACTTC,CATRAGVEETQYF
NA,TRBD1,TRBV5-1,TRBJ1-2,TGCGCCAGCAGCCCCGGACAGGGGGCGAGAGCTAACTATGGCTACACCTTC,CASSPGQGARANYGYTF
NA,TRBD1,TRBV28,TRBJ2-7,TGTGCCAGCAGTCCCCCAGGTCTGGGACAGGGTGTGGGCGAGCAGTACTTC,CASSPPGLGQGVGEQYF
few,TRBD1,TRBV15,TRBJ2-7,TGTGCCACCAGCAGAGATTCGGGACAGGACCCCTACGAGCAGTACTTC,CATSRDSGQDPYEQYF
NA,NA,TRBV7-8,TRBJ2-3,TGTGCCAGCAGCTTAGTGTTAGGCGGAGCTCACACAGATACGCAGTATTTT,CASSLVLGGAHTDTQYF
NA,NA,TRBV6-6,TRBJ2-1,TGTGCCAGCAGTGTACTAACCACCCCGCCCAATGAGCAGTTCTTC,CASSVLTTPPNEQFF
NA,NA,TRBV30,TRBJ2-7,TGTGCCTGGAAGGGGGGGCCCTACGAGCAGTACTTC,CAWKGGPYEQYF
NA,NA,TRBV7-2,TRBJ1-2,TGTGCCAGCAGCTTACGAGACATGTTGGGCTACACCTTC,CASSLRDMLGYTF
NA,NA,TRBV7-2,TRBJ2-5,TGTGCCAGCAGGCCCCGAGGGATAGGCCTCCAAGAGACCCAGTACTTC,CASRPRGIGLQETQYF
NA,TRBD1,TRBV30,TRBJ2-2,TGTGCCTGGAGCACACAGGGGTTGGCCGGGGAGCTGTTTTTT,CAWSTQGLAGELFF
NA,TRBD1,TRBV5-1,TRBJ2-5,TGCGCCAGCAGCTTTATTGGGACAGGAGAGGAGACCCAGTACTTC,CASSFIGTGEETQYF
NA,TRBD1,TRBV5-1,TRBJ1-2,TGCGCCAGCAGCTACAGTTCAGGGGGCCAGGGTAACTATGGCTACACCTTC,CASSYSSGGQGNYGYTF
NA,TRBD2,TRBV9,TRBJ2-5,TGTGCCAGCAGCGTAGTGACTAGCGGGAGAGAGACCCAGTACTTC,CASSVVTSGRETQYF
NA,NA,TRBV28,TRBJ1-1,TGTGCCAGCAGGAGGAGTTCAACGAACACTGAAGCTTTCTTT,CASRRSSTNTEAFF
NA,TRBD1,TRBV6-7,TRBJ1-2,TGTGCCAGCAGTTACGGGCAGGGGGCGGACTATGGCTACACCTTC,CASSYGQGADYGYTF
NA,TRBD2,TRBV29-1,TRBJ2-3,TGCAGCGTTGCGGGAGGACCCAGCACAGATACGCAGTATTTT,CSVAGGPSTDTQYF
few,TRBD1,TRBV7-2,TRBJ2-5,TGTGCCAGCAGCTTTGCCGGGACAGGGTTTGAGACCCAGTACTTC,CASSFAGTGFETQYF
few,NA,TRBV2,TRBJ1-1,TGTGCCAGCGGAGGGGATTTAAACACTGAAGCTTTCTTT,CASGGDLNTEAFF
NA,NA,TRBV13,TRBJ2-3,TGTGCCAGCAGCTTTCCGGGAGATACGCAGTATTTT,CASSFPGDTQYF
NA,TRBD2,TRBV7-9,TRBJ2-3,TGTGCCAGCAGCTCGGAACTAGCGGGGGTCATGGATACGCAGTATTTT,CASSSELAGVMDTQYF
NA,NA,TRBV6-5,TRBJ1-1,TGTGCCAGCAGTATCGAGAGAGTTTGGAGCACTGAAGCTTTCTTT,CASSIERVWSTEAFF
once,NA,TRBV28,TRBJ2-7,TGTGCCAGCAGTTTAGTTCTGTCGGACAGCTCCTACGAGCAGTACTTC,CASSLVLSDSSYEQYF
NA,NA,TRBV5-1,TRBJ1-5,TGCGCCAGCAGCTTGAGGGGGGGTCATCAGCCCCAGCATTTT,CASSLRGGHQPQHF
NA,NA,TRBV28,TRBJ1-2,TGTGCCAGCAGTGACAATGCCCCCCGGGGCTACACCTTC,CASSDNAPRGYTF
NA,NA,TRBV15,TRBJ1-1,TGTGCCACCAGCAGAGCCCAATCCGAGGATACTGAAGCTTTCTTT,CATSRAQSEDTEAFF
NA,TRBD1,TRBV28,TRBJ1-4,TGTGCCAGCAGACCAGGGGGCGTTGGTGAAAAACTGTTTTTT,CASRPGGVGEKLFF
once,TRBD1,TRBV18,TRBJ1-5,TGTGCCAGCTCAAGGACAGGGGGCAATCAGCCCCAGCATTTT,CASSRTGGNQPQHF
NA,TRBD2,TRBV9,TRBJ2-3,TGTGCCAGCAGTTCGACTAGCGGGAGGGATGCAGATACGCAGTATTTT,CASSSTSGRDADTQYF
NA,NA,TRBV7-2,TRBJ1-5,TGTGCCAGCAGCTCGGACGGGGGGGGGAATCAGCCCCAGCATTTT,CASSSDGGGNQPQHF
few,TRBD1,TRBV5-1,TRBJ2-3,TGCGCCAGCAGCTTTACCGCGGGACAGGGGACAGATACGCAGTATTTT,CASSFTAGQGTDTQYF
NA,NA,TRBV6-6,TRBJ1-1,TGTGCCAGCACCAACGGACAGACCATGAACACTGAAGCTTTCTTT,CASTNGQTMNTEAFF
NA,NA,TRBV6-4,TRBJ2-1,TGTGCCAGCTCGGGAGCTAGCGGCAGGGGCGATGAGCAGTTCTTC,CASSGASGRGDEQFF
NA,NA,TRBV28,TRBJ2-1,TGTGCCAGCAGTTGGATCGTGGGAAGGGGGTCGGGCAATGAGCAGTTCTTC,CASSWIVGRGSGNEQFF
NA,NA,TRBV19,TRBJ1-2,TGTGCCAGCTCAAACAGGGTCCCGGGGGGCTACACCTTC,CASSNRVPGGYTF
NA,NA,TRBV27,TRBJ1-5,TGTGCCAGCAGTTTATCCCAAAATCAGCCCCAGCATTTT,CASSLSQNQPQHF
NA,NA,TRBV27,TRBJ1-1,TGTGCCAGCAGTTTATTGAAGACGGGAAACACTGAAGCTTTCTTT,CASSLLKTGNTEAFF
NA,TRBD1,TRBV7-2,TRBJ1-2,TGTGCCAGCAGCTGGACAGGGGCACGAGGCTACACCTTC,CASSWTGARGYTF
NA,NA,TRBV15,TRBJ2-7,TGTGCCACCAGCAGACTCCCCCAGGGCTCCTACGAGCAGTACTTC,CATSRLPQGSYEQYF
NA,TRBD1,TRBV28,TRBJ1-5,TGTGCCAGCAGTTCAGGGGGGATTAGTCAGCCCCAGCATTTT,CASSSGGISQPQHF